Following are 23 T cell receptor beta chains from one sample sequenced in a study of blood T cell repertoires in COVID-19. Clones were read by immunoSEQ multiplex PCR, and TCRdb kept only the in-frame ones, dropping some. Of roughly 300,000 clones listed, approximately 86% are singletons. The sequenced sample was PBMCs or T cells enriched from blood (not recorded which). All receptors derive from a woman aged 40 to 50 with acute COVID-19.

The chain employs TRBV4-1 and TRBJ2-2; TRBD1 aligns across 11 bases. Trimming at V came to 4 bases and at J to 5 bases, leaving 12 bases not matched to a gene. Germline CDR1 is MGHRA and CDR2 is YSYEKL. CDR3 length: 18 residues. CDR3: CASSRDTGTGGLTGELFF. The CDR3 coding sequence is TGCGCCAGCAGCCGGGACACCGGGACAGGGGGTTTAACCGGGGAGCTGTTTTTT.

The chain links TRBV12-3 or TRBV12-4 to TRBJ1-2, with D uncertain. Trimming shortened V by 3 bases and J by 0 bases, and 5 bases separated the two germline ends. There are 13 residues in the CDR3. Here the CDR3 DNA reads TGTGCCAGCAGTTTGGGCACTAACTATGGCTACACCTTC. Translated: CASSLGTNYGYTF.

This chain connects TRBV7-9 to TRBJ2-7; TRBD2 aligns across 14 bases. Per germline, CDR1 SEHNR and CDR2 FQNEAQ (reference sequence). The CDR3 has 15 amino acids. With 5 bases clipped from V and 5 bases from J, the junction kept 5 bases outside the gene matches. The CDR3 is CASSPGLAGANEQYF. CDR3 in DNA: TGTGCCAGCAGCCCGGGACTAGCGGGAGCGAACGAGCAGTACTTC.

The CDR3 reads CASSPRAGRVEQYF. Here the CDR3 DNA reads TGTGCCAGCAGCCCCCGGGCAGGGCGCGTAGAGCAGTACTTC. The chain recombines TRBV28 with TRBJ2-7; D possibly corresponds to TRBD1 (5 bases). The CDR3 has 14 amino acids. The ends were cut back, 6 bases at V and 7 bases at J, with 19 bases in the middle. Per the germline V gene, CDR1 is MDHEN and CDR2 is SYDVKM.

The V and J genes are TRBV3-1 (or the pseudogene TRBV3-2) and TRBJ1-6; 8 bases line up with TRBD1. After removal of 10 bases from V and 5 bases from J, the junction contained 7 bases not matched to a gene. Per germline, CDR1 LGHDT and CDR2 YNNKEL (reference sequence). The CDR3 totals 14 residues. DNA for the CDR3: TGTGCCAACCCGGGACAGGCGGATAATTCACCCCTCCACTTT. This encodes CANPGQADNSPLHF.

The chain has TRBV7-2 and TRBJ1-5; TRBD1 is a possible D gene (6 bases). This CDR3 spans 14 amino acids. Trimming cost V 5 bases and J 10 bases, with 18 bases left between them. Germline loops: CDR1 SGHTA, CDR2 FQGNSA. The CDR3 bases are TGTGCCAGCAGCCCTCAAGGGGGGGTGGTACCCCAGCATTTT. Amino acids: CASSPQGGVVPQHF.

The V call is TRBV27, the J call TRBJ2-5, with D uncertain. Deletions cut 3 bases from V and 1 base from J, with 6 bases between. The CDR3 extends over 13 amino acids. CDR1 MNHEY and CDR2 SMNVEV come from the germline V gene (reference sequence). CDR3 sequence: CASSFGTQETQYF. The CDR3 nucleotides are TGTGCCAGCAGTTTTGGCACCCAAGAGACCCAGTACTTC.

The V gene is TRBV4-3, the J gene TRBJ2-7, with TRBD2 matching 11 bases. Trimming removed 2 bases from V and 3 bases from J; junction bases left unmatched: 6. From germline, CDR1 is LGHNA and CDR2 YSLEER. The CDR3 consists of 16 residues. The CDR3 here is CASSQRSGTSGYEQYF. In DNA, the CDR3 is TGCGCCAGCAGCCAACGCTCGGGGACTAGCGGCTACGAGCAGTACTTC.

This clone was seen more than once but under ten times. V gene TRBV3-1 (or the pseudogene TRBV3-2) combines with J gene TRBJ2-2; 8 bases line up with TRBD2. The V segment lost 4 bases and the J segment 5 bases; nucleotides outside the gene matches: 15. Germline loops: CDR1 LGHDT, CDR2 YNNKEL (reference sequence). The CDR3 is made up of 18 amino acids. The DNA for the CDR3 is TGTGCCAGCAGCCGACTTAGCGGGAACCTCCGCAGTACCGGGGAGCTGTTTTTT. Translated: CASSRLSGNLRSTGELFF.

This clone has only a few counts. V usage is TRBV5-1 and J usage is TRBJ2-1, with 12 bases aligning to TRBD2. Germline CDR1 is SGHRS and CDR2 is YFSETQ. CDR3 length: 15 residues. The V and J ends lost 2 bases and 9 bases, in that order; junction bases with no gene match: 6. CDR3 sequence: CASSLTSGGIGEQFF. The CDR3 region has the DNA TGCGCCAGCAGCTTAACTAGCGGGGGGATAGGTGAGCAGTTCTTC.

The rearrangement links TRBV15 to TRBJ2-3, with 14 bases fitting TRBD2. Germline CDR1 and CDR2: LNHNV and YYDKDF (reference sequence). Trimming at V came to 0 bases and at J to 4 bases, leaving 6 bases not matched to a gene. CDR3 length: 18 amino acids. The chain's CDR3 is CATSRDQGTSGSSDTQYF. The CDR3 nucleotides are TGTGCCACCAGCAGAGATCAAGGGACTAGCGGGAGTTCAGATACGCAGTATTTT.

Written as DNA, the CDR3 is TGTGCCAGCAGCACAATACGGAGTTTGGCTAATGAAAAACTGTTTTTT. Translating it yields CASSTIRSLANEKLFF. The chain is built from TRBV7-8 and TRBJ1-4; D is unresolved. CDR3 length equals 16 residues. Trimming stripped 5 bases from V and 3 bases from J, with 16 bases between. The germline gives CDR1 SGHVS, CDR2 FQNEAQ.

This clone was recorded only once. One end of the junction varies from germline; a read error may be responsible. The rearrangement uses TRBV5-1 and TRBJ2-7; 9 positions agree with TRBD2. The germline V gene encodes CDR1 SGHRS and CDR2 YFSETQ. The CDR3 contains 14 residues. The CDR3 DNA is TGCGCCAGCAGCCTCGGGACTAGCTCCCACGAGCAGTACTTC. It codes for CASSLGTSSHEQYF.

The chain has TRBV15 and TRBJ2-5, with TRBD1 matching 10 bases. The germline gives CDR1 LNHNV, CDR2 YYDKDF (reference sequence). This CDR3 comprises 14 residues. V shed 6 bases and J 5 bases; nucleotides not matched to a gene: 6. CDR3: CATSDRGLSETQYF. Here the CDR3 DNA reads TGTGCCACCAGTGACAGGGGGCTGAGTGAGACCCAGTACTTC.

This chain links TRBV7-2 with TRBJ1-1, with 8 bases lining up with TRBD1. Germline V gene sequence: CDR1 SGHTA, CDR2 FQGNSA. J lost 0 bases, V lost 5 bases, and 5 bases had no gene match. The length of the CDR3 is 15 residues. The CDR3 loop reads CASSVYRGMNTEAFF. CDR3 in DNA: TGTGCCAGCAGCGTGTACAGGGGGATGAACACTGAAGCTTTCTTT. The full variable domain, its missing parts supplied by reference TRBV7-2 and TRBJ1-1, is GAGVSQSPSNKVTEKGKDVELRCDPISGHTALYWYRQSLGQGLEFLIYFQGNSAPDKSGLPSDRFSAERTGGSVSTLTIQRTQQEDSAVYLCASSVYRGMNTEAFFGQGTRLTVV.

CDR3 sequence: CASSFGGRRTDTQYF. The DNA for the CDR3 is TGTGCCAGCAGTTTCGGGGGGCGCCGCACAGATACGCAGTATTTT. The gene calls are TRBV27 and TRBJ2-3; maybe TRBD2 (7 bases). The CDR3 sequence is 15 residues long. Germline-derived CDR1 and CDR2 are MNHEY and SMNVEV (reference sequence). Trimming took 3 bases from V and 1 from J, leaving 11 bases between them.

The chain is built from TRBV25-1 and TRBJ1-3; no clear D gene. The CDR3 contains 14 residues. CDR1 is MGHDK, CDR2 SYGVNS, per germline. Trimming removed 6 bases from V and 7 bases from J, with 16 bases in between. The CDR3, as DNA: TGTGCCAGCAGCGGGCGGGCAGCCGCTAACACCATATATTTT. This encodes CASSGRAAANTIYF.

The CDR3 reads CASSLLEGARTDTQYF. CDR3 sequence (DNA): TGTGCCAGCAGCTTATTGGAGGGGGCCCGCACAGATACGCAGTATTTT. V usage is TRBV7-9 and J usage is TRBJ2-3, with D perhaps matching TRBD1 (7 bases). This CDR3 comprises 16 residues. Trimming left V 2 bases short and J 1 base short, with 13 bases between. Germline CDR1 is SEHNR and CDR2 is FQNEAQ (reference sequence).

J is TRBJ2-1 and V is TRBV10-3, with 9 bases fitting TRBD1. Germline assignment: CDR1 ENHRY and CDR2 SYGVKD. V shed 6 bases, J shed 6 bases, and the junction held 9 bases outside the gene matches. CDR3 length: 15 amino acids. The CDR3 bases are TGTGCCATCAGCCCAGGGGACAGGGCGAGCAATGAGCAGTTCTTC. This codes for CAISPGDRASNEQFF.

V is TRBV6-1 and J is TRBJ1-2; TRBD1 might be the D (6 bases). Germline assignment: CDR1 MNHNS and CDR2 SASEGT. V lost 2 bases and J lost 8, with 18 bases in between. The CDR3 consists of 15 residues. The CDR3 coding sequence is TGTGCCAGCAGTGAACTCGGCGGGGGGGCGGGAGGCTACACCTTC. Translation: CASSELGGGAGGYTF.

The CDR3 DNA reads as TGTGCCAGCGTATCCGGGACAGTTAATGAAAAACTGTTTTTT. Translating it yields CASVSGTVNEKLFF. The chain uses TRBV6-5 and TRBJ1-4, with 7 bases lining up with TRBD1. The V gene end was trimmed by 8 bases and the J gene end by 4 bases; junction bases not matched to a gene: 7. CDR3 size: 14 residues. Germline CDR1 and CDR2: MNHEY and SVGAGI.

V is TRBV28 and J is TRBJ2-7, with 10 positions matching TRBD2. Trimming at V came to 6 bases and at J to 1 base, leaving 3 bases not matched to a gene. The CDR3 covers 14 residues. Germline V CDR1 and CDR2: MDHEN, SYDVKM. The CDR3 region is CASRGTSVSYEQYF. The CDR3 region has the DNA TGTGCCAGCAGGGGGACTAGCGTTTCCTACGAGCAGTACTTC.

The chain links TRBV6-2 or TRBV6-3 to TRBJ1-2; perhaps TRBD1 as D (5 bases). Germline loops: CDR1 MNHEY, CDR2 SVGEGT. The V end was cut by 2 bases, the J end by 3 bases, with 10 bases between. The CDR3 sequence is 14 residues long. The CDR3 is CASSYGQGDYGYTF. The DNA of the CDR3 is TGTGCCAGCAGTTACGGGCAGGGCGACTATGGCTACACCTTC.